A selection of T cell receptor beta chains follows, all from one sample in a study of Ad26.COV2.S vaccination and SARS-CoV-2 variants. Clones were read by immunoSEQ multiplex PCR, and TCRdb kept only the in-frame ones, dropping some. The sample lists roughly 300,000 clones; 88% were seen once. The sample was peripheral blood, taken in a trial of Ad26.COV2.S vaccine versus placebo. These receptors came from a person between 18 and 59 years old who received the Ad26.COV2.S COVID-19 vaccine or a placebo. The CDR3 runs from the conserved cysteine through the conserved F or W. The order of the fields is D gene, J gene, V gene, clone size, CDR3 protein, CDR3 DNA. D genes are given only for firm matches. For some rows the clone size is stated as once, few or many, or as a class when expanded; others skip it.

D: .; J: TRBJ2-1; V: TRBV5-4; size: .; CDR3: CASSLNPGDEQFF; DNA: TGTGCCAGCAGCTTGAATCCGGGAGATGAGCAGTTCTTC
D: TRBD1; J: TRBJ1-1; V: TRBV19; size: .; CDR3: CASTMDRASTEAFF; DNA: TGTGCCAGCACCATGGACAGGGCTAGCACTGAAGCTTTCTTT
D: TRBD1; J: TRBJ2-5; V: TRBV5-4; size: .; CDR3: CASTPGTGGSETQYF; DNA: TGTGCCAGCACCCCCGGGACAGGGGGCTCGGAGACCCAGTACTTC
D: .; J: TRBJ2-3; V: TRBV7-6; size: once; CDR3: CASSPTSTDTQYF; DNA: TGTGCCAGCAGCCCTACTAGCACAGATACGCAGTATTTT
D: .; J: TRBJ1-6; V: TRBV6-2/TRBV6-3; size: once; CDR3: CASSYSPRRSRTYNSPLHF; DNA: TGTGCCAGCAGTTACTCTCCACGCCGTTCGAGGACCTATAATTCACCCCTCCACTTT
D: TRBD1; J: TRBJ1-6; V: TRBV5-4; size: .; CDR3: CASSLARRQGDHSPLHF; DNA: TGTGCCAGCAGCTTGGCCCGGAGACAGGGGGATCATTCACCCCTCCACTTT
D: TRBD1; J: TRBJ2-7; V: TRBV5-4; size: .; CDR3: CASSSPGGSYEQYF; DNA: TGTGCCAGCAGCTCCCCAGGGGGCTCCTACGAGCAGTACTTC
D: TRBD1; J: TRBJ1-1; V: TRBV10-3; size: .; CDR3: CASGGPTEAFF; DNA: TGTGCCTCAGGGGGCCCCACTGAAGCTTTCTTT
D: .; J: TRBJ2-2; V: TRBV7-3; size: .; CDR3: CASSPAPGTGELFF; DNA: TGTGCCAGCAGCCCTGCTCCTGGGACCGGGGAGCTGTTTTTT
D: .; J: TRBJ2-7; V: TRBV2; size: .; CDR3: CASSDRRTAEQYF; DNA: TGTGCCAGCAGCGACCGACGGACAGCCGAGCAGTACTTC
D: TRBD2; J: TRBJ2-5; V: TRBV3-1/TRBV3-2; size: .; CDR3: CASSPGGVLQETQYF; DNA: TGTGCCAGCAGCCCCGGGGGGGTATTACAAGAGACCCAGTACTTC
D: .; J: TRBJ1-1; V: TRBV7-3; size: .; CDR3: CASSRQADTEAFF; DNA: TGTGCCAGCAGCCGACAGGCTGACACTGAAGCTTTCTTT
D: TRBD1; J: TRBJ1-5; V: TRBV3-1/TRBV3-2; size: few; CDR3: CASSGTGGKNQPQHF; DNA: TGTGCCAGCAGCGGGACAGGGGGGAAGAATCAGCCCCAGCATTTT
D: TRBD2; J: TRBJ2-1; V: TRBV7-8; size: .; CDR3: CASSSSPTSGSYNEQFF; DNA: TGTGCCAGCAGCTCGTCCCCGACTAGCGGGAGCTACAATGAGCAGTTCTTC
D: .; J: TRBJ2-7; V: TRBV14; size: once; CDR3: CASSQDPRGSYEQYF; DNA: TGTGCCAGCAGCCAAGATCCCAGGGGTTCCTACGAGCAGTACTTC
D: TRBD1; J: TRBJ2-5; V: TRBV27; size: .; CDR3: CASSWTGRETQYF; DNA: TGTGCCAGCAGTTGGACAGGGAGGGAGACCCAGTACTTC
D: .; J: TRBJ2-7; V: TRBV6-6; size: .; CDR3: CASNLQSYYEQYF; DNA: TGTGCCAGCAACTTACAGTCGTACTACGAGCAGTACTTC
D: TRBD1; J: TRBJ1-1; V: TRBV25-1; size: .; CDR3: CASSDLAGQGGTEAFF; DNA: TGTGCCAGCAGTGACCTTGCTGGACAGGGAGGGACTGAAGCTTTCTTT
D: .; J: TRBJ1-6; V: TRBV5-8; size: .; CDR3: CASSHDGDPHNSPLHF; DNA: TGTGCCAGCAGCCATGACGGGGACCCTCATAATTCACCCCTCCACTTT
D: TRBD1; J: TRBJ2-5; V: TRBV7-2; size: .; CDR3: CASSSPKRGQTQYF; DNA: TGTGCCAGCAGCTCTCCGAAGAGGGGGCAGACCCAGTACTTC
D: .; J: TRBJ2-1; V: TRBV27; size: .; CDR3: CASSFLSSYNEQFF; DNA: TGTGCCAGCAGTTTTCTCAGCTCCTACAATGAGCAGTTCTTC
D: TRBD2; J: TRBJ2-1; V: TRBV5-4; size: .; CDR3: CASSRTSGTSSYNEQFF; DNA: TGTGCCAGCAGTAGGACTAGCGGGACTAGCTCCTACAATGAGCAGTTCTTC
D: TRBD1; J: TRBJ2-2; V: TRBV9; size: .; CDR3: CASSAAGTGVPGELFF; DNA: TGTGCCAGCAGCGCTGCCGGGACAGGGGTCCCCGGGGAGCTGTTTTTT
D: .; J: TRBJ1-1; V: TRBV11-2; size: .; CDR3: CASSLGRAATEAFF; DNA: TGTGCCAGCAGCTTAGGCAGGGCGGCCACTGAAGCTTTCTTT
D: .; J: TRBJ2-7; V: TRBV7-3; size: .; CDR3: CASSLSQGYEQYF; DNA: TGTGCCAGCAGCTTAAGTCAGGGCTACGAGCAGTACTTC
D: .; J: TRBJ1-5; V: TRBV6-5; size: .; CDR3: CASSYNRDGNQPQHF; DNA: TGTGCCAGCAGTTACAACAGGGATGGCAATCAGCCCCAGCATTTT
D: .; J: TRBJ1-2; V: TRBV28; size: .; CDR3: CASSLTSDYGYTF; DNA: TGTGCCAGCAGTTTAACCAGCGACTATGGCTACACCTTC
D: .; J: TRBJ1-5; V: TRBV6-2/TRBV6-3; size: once; CDR3: CASSYLTGMGQPQHF; DNA: TGTGCCAGCAGTTACCTCACAGGGATGGGTCAGCCCCAGCATTTT
D: TRBD1; J: TRBJ1-5; V: TRBV4-2; size: .; CDR3: CASSRRTGGNQPQHF; DNA: TGTGCCAGCAGCCGAAGGACAGGGGGCAATCAGCCCCAGCATTTT
D: .; J: TRBJ2-7; V: TRBV11-3; size: .; CDR3: CASSLSVGQGEEQYF; DNA: TGTGCCAGCAGCTTATCGGTGGGGCAGGGCGAAGAGCAGTACTTC
D: .; J: TRBJ2-7; V: TRBV7-9; size: few; CDR3: CASSDNLSGTASYEQYF; DNA: TGTGCCAGCAGCGACAATTTATCGGGAACCGCTTCCTACGAGCAGTACTTC
D: .; J: TRBJ2-7; V: TRBV7-2; size: .; CDR3: CASSRDMLEQYF; DNA: TGTGCCAGCAGCAGGGATATGCTAGAGCAGTACTTC
D: .; J: TRBJ1-1; V: TRBV24-1; size: .; CDR3: CATTHSRSGANTEAFF; DNA: TGTGCCACCACCCATAGTAGGTCAGGGGCGAACACTGAAGCTTTCTTT
D: .; J: TRBJ1-2; V: TRBV11-2; size: many; CDR3: CASSSVQLHYGYTF; DNA: TGTGCCAGCAGCTCAGTACAGCTGCACTATGGCTACACCTTC
D: .; J: TRBJ2-3; V: TRBV5-5; size: .; CDR3: CASSQLGSGAPDTQYF; DNA: TGTGCCAGCAGTCAGCTTGGCTCGGGGGCCCCAGATACGCAGTATTTT
D: .; J: TRBJ1-1; V: TRBV30; size: .; CDR3: CAWSVGENTEAFF; DNA: TGTGCCTGGAGTGTAGGAGAGAACACTGAAGCTTTCTTT
D: .; J: TRBJ1-2; V: TRBV13; size: .; CDR3: CASSFWVSGYGYTF; DNA: TGTGCCAGCAGCTTTTGGGTTTCAGGGTATGGCTACACCTTC
D: .; J: TRBJ1-3; V: TRBV6-5; size: .; CDR3: CASSPRGPGNTIYF; DNA: TGTGCCAGCAGTCCTCGGGGGCCAGGAAACACCATATATTTT
D: .; J: TRBJ2-3; V: TRBV6-5; size: few; CDR3: CASSYSATGTDTQYF; DNA: TGTGCCAGCAGTTACTCTGCGACTGGCACAGATACGCAGTATTTT
D: TRBD1; J: TRBJ2-1; V: TRBV3-1/TRBV3-2; size: .; CDR3: CASSLRDRPYNEQFF; DNA: TGTGCCAGCAGCCTCCGGGACAGGCCCTACAATGAGCAGTTCTTC
D: .; J: TRBJ1-6; V: TRBV27; size: .; CDR3: CASRQYRGNSPLHF; DNA: TGTGCCAGCAGGCAATATAGGGGAAATTCACCCCTCCACTTT
D: .; J: TRBJ1-2; V: TRBV19; size: .; CDR3: CASQAGGNYGYTF; DNA: TGTGCCAGCCAAGCGGGGGGCAACTATGGCTACACCTTC
D: TRBD1; J: TRBJ2-7; V: TRBV9; size: once; CDR3: CASSVGTASYEQYF; DNA: TGTGCCAGCAGCGTGGGGACAGCCTCCTACGAGCAGTACTTC
D: TRBD1; J: TRBJ1-1; V: TRBV5-1; size: few; CDR3: CASSLGGTAEAFF; DNA: TGCGCCAGCAGCTTGGGCGGGACAGCTGAAGCTTTCTTT
D: TRBD1; J: TRBJ1-2; V: TRBV6-2/TRBV6-3; size: .; CDR3: CASSRTGDPQYGYTF; DNA: TGTGCCAGCAGTCGGACAGGGGATCCCCAATATGGCTACACCTTC
D: .; J: TRBJ1-3; V: TRBV6-5; size: .; CDR3: CASSYSDGDGNTIYF; DNA: TGTGCCAGCAGTTACTCGGACGGGGATGGAAACACCATATATTTT
D: TRBD2; J: TRBJ2-1; V: TRBV6-1; size: once; CDR3: CASSESSGRYNEQFF; DNA: TGTGCCAGCAGTGAATCTAGCGGGAGGTACAATGAGCAGTTCTTC
D: .; J: TRBJ1-6; V: TRBV6-1; size: .; CDR3: CASSEELNSPLHF; DNA: TGTGCCAGCAGTGAAGAACTGAATTCACCCCTCCACTTT
D: TRBD1; J: TRBJ1-1; V: TRBV28; size: .; CDR3: CASSSWTGKNTEAFF; DNA: TGTGCCAGCAGTTCCTGGACAGGGAAAAACACTGAAGCTTTCTTT
D: .; J: TRBJ1-4; V: TRBV27; size: .; CDR3: CASCARASEKLFF; DNA: TGTGCCAGCTGTGCCCGGGCCTCAGAGAAACTGTTTTTT
D: .; J: TRBJ1-4; V: TRBV5-4; size: once; CDR3: CASSPGLSNEKLFF; DNA: TGTGCCAGCAGCCCCGGACTATCTAATGAAAAACTGTTTTTT
D: .; J: TRBJ1-1; V: TRBV30; size: .; CDR3: CAWEQGMNTEAFF; DNA: TGTGCCTGGGAACAGGGCATGAACACTGAAGCTTTCTTT
D: .; J: TRBJ1-3; V: TRBV5-4; size: .; CDR3: CASSSRTVNSGNTIYF; DNA: TGTGCCAGCAGCTCCCGGACAGTCAACTCTGGAAACACCATATATTTT